The next 31 T cell receptor beta chains were all read from a single sample in a study of T cell changes during pregnancy in multiple sclerosis. TCRdb keeps only in-frame clones here, not all; method: immunoSEQ multiplex PCR. This table has around 60,000 clones, about 90% appearing once. This material consisted of CD4+ T cells from peripheral blood mononuclear cells, taken after pregnancy. These TCRs come from a female donor in good health, enrolled as a control in a pregnancy study.

The V and J genes are TRBV4-2 and TRBJ2-3; TRBD2 matches at 11 bases. CDR3 size: 16 residues. In germline, CDR1 is LGHNA, CDR2 YNFKEQ. V shed 2 bases and J 3 bases; nucleotides not matched to a gene: 4. The CDR3 nucleotides read TGTGCCAGCAGCCAATTGCCTAGCGGGGGGACAGATACGCAGTATTTT. Amino acid sequence: CASSQLPSGGTDTQYF.

This chain uses TRBV7-2 with TRBJ2-1; no definite D call. Trimming took off 5 bases at V and 4 bases at J, with 9 bases between the two ends. The CDR3 is 13 amino acids. Per the germline V gene, CDR1 is SGHTA and CDR2 is FQGNSA. CDR3 sequence reads: CASSPQSYNEQFF. In DNA form, the CDR3 reads TGTGCCAGCAGCCCCCAGTCTTACAATGAGCAGTTCTTC.

The gene calls are TRBV28 and TRBJ2-7; D uncertain. The length of the CDR3 is 14 residues. Trimming cost V 2 bases and J 5 bases, with 13 bases left between them. CDR1 and CDR2 from the germline V gene are MDHEN and SYDVKM. The CDR3 region is CASSLGGAAHEQYF. CDR3 nucleotide sequence: TGTGCCAGCAGTTTAGGCGGAGCCGCGCACGAGCAGTACTTC.

V usage is TRBV6-1 and J usage is TRBJ1-2; 10 bases line up with TRBD1. Germline V lookup: CDR1 MNHNS, CDR2 SASEGT. Unmatched junction bases numbered 7, after V lost 6 bases and J lost 3 bases. The CDR3 has 15 amino acids. CDR3 sequence reads: CASSPGQGSHYGYTF. CDR3 sequence (DNA): TGTGCCAGCAGCCCGGGACAGGGGTCCCACTATGGCTACACCTTC.

V gene TRBV5-4 combines with J gene TRBJ1-1, with TRBD1 matching over 10 bases. The V gene's germline CDR1 is SGHNT and CDR2 YYREEE (reference sequence). CDR3 size: 15 residues. V shed 0 bases, J shed 8 bases, and the junction held 7 bases outside the gene matches. CDR3 amino acids: CASSLAGQGRGEAFF. The DNA for the CDR3 is TGTGCCAGCAGCTTGGCGGGACAGGGGAGAGGAGAAGCTTTCTTT. The full variable domain, rest sourced from reference TRBV5-4 and TRBJ1-1, is ETGVTQSPTHLIKTRGQQVTLRCSSQSGHNTVSWYQQALGQGPQFIFQYYREEENGRGNFPPRFSGLQFPNYSSELNVNALELDDSALYLCASSLAGQGRGEAFFGQGTRLTVV.

The chain has TRBV5-4 and TRBJ2-3; D is uncertain. This CDR3 spans 16 amino acids. Trimming shortened V by 4 bases and J by 0 bases, and 15 bases separated the two germline ends. Germline V gene lookup returns CDR1 SGHNT and CDR2 YYREEE (reference sequence). The CDR3 here is CASSTLLNPSTDTQYF. The CDR3 DNA reads as TGTGCCAGCAGCACGCTACTCAACCCTAGCACAGATACGCAGTATTTT.

The CDR3 here is CASSAWADYNEQFF. CDR3 DNA sequence: TGTGCCAGTAGTGCGTGGGCAGATTACAATGAGCAGTTCTTC. The chain links TRBV19 to TRBJ2-1; D gene ambiguous. The CDR3 totals 14 residues. Germline values: CDR1 LNHDA, CDR2 SQIVND (reference sequence). Trimming stripped 5 bases from V and 4 bases from J, with 12 bases between.

The rearrangement links TRBV19 to TRBJ2-3; weak D call: TRBD2 (6 bases). Germline V lookup: CDR1 LNHDA, CDR2 SQIVND (reference sequence). CDR3 length: 14 residues. Trimming took 1 base from V and 1 from J, leaving 6 bases between them. This CDR3 reads CASSIGGGTDTQYF. The CDR3 nucleotides are TGTGCCAGTAGTATAGGGGGGGGCACAGATACGCAGTATTTT.

This clone showed up just once. This chain links TRBV5-1 with TRBJ2-7; D is possibly TRBD1 (6 bases). The germline CDR1 and CDR2 sequences are SGHRS and YFSETQ. The CDR3 contains 17 residues. V was trimmed by 0 bases and J by 2 bases, leaving 18 bases between them. CDR3 loop: CASSLGIGQTSPYEQYF. The CDR3 DNA is TGCGCCAGCAGCTTGGGGATCGGACAGACATCTCCCTACGAGCAGTACTTC.

The rearrangement links TRBV19 to TRBJ2-3; TRBD1 aligns across 9 bases. CDR1 and CDR2 from the germline V gene are LNHDA and SQIVND (reference sequence). This CDR3 region has 15 residues. J lost 5 bases, V lost 3 bases, and 6 bases had no gene match. The CDR3 sequence is CASSMRTGEIDTQYF. The DNA of the CDR3 is TGTGCCAGTAGTATGAGGACAGGGGAGATAGATACGCAGTATTTT.

The rearrangement uses TRBV6-4 and TRBJ1-5, with unresolved D. The CDR3 has 14 residues. Between the trimmed V and J ends, which lost 5 bases and 7 bases, there was a span of 15 bases. Germline CDR1 MRHNA, CDR2 SNTAGT. The CDR3 is CASSPEIDGQPQHF. CDR3 DNA sequence: TGTGCCAGCAGTCCCGAGATTGACGGGCAGCCCCAGCATTTT.

The chain employs TRBV6-5 and TRBJ1-2; 11 nucleotides match TRBD1. V was pared by 4 bases and J by 7 bases, with 2 bases of the junction left unmatched. Germline CDR1 reads MNHEY; CDR2 reads SVGAGI. The CDR3 length is 13 residues. This CDR3 is CASSWTGGRGYTF. The DNA for the CDR3 is TGTGCCAGCAGTTGGACAGGGGGCCGTGGCTACACCTTC.

This chain links TRBV29-1 with TRBJ1-5, with D possibly TRBD1 on 5 matching bases. CDR3 size: 12 residues. V was cut by 7 bases and J by 6 bases, with 13 bases left in between. Germline V gene lookup returns CDR1 SQVTM and CDR2 ANQGSEA. For the CDR3, the DNA is TGCAGCGCCACAGGTTCGGGTCAGCCCCAGCATTTT. Protein sequence: CSATGSGQPQHF.

This chain connects TRBV25-1 to TRBJ1-2, with D perhaps TRBD1 (6 bases). V lost 2 bases and J lost 2, with 6 bases in between. This CDR3 is 13 amino acids long. Germline V gene sequence: CDR1 MGHDK, CDR2 SYGVNS. CDR3 in amino acids: CASSEGQNYGYTF. The CDR3 DNA reads as TGTGCCAGCAGTGAAGGACAGAACTATGGCTACACCTTC.

The rearrangement links TRBV5-1 to TRBJ2-7, with TRBD2 as a possible D gene (5 bases). The CDR3 is 14 amino acids. Trimming removed 5 bases from V and 3 bases from J, with 15 bases in between. The V gene's germline CDR1 is SGHRS and CDR2 YFSETQ. The chain's CDR3 is CASSQAPAVYEQYF. DNA for the CDR3: TGCGCCAGCAGTCAAGCACCAGCGGTCTACGAGCAGTACTTC.

The chain joins TRBV7-2 to TRBJ2-5; 14 bases fit TRBD2. The CDR3 consists of 15 residues. Per the germline V gene, CDR1 is SGHTA and CDR2 is FQGNSA. Trimming at V came to 5 bases and at J to 3 bases, leaving 2 bases not matched to a gene. The CDR3 region is CASSMTSGGEETQYF. Written as DNA, the CDR3 is TGTGCCAGCAGCATGACTAGCGGGGGGGAAGAGACCCAGTACTTC.

The chain employs TRBV6-5 and TRBJ2-4; maybe TRBD2 (5 bases). Trimming left V 5 bases short and J 1 base short, with 12 bases between. This CDR3 spans 15 amino acids. Germline CDR1 reads MNHEY; CDR2 reads SVGAGI. The CDR3 here is CASSRGSLAKNIQYF. In DNA form, the CDR3 reads TGTGCCAGCAGTAGAGGGTCATTGGCCAAAAACATTCAGTACTTC.

CDR3 region: CASSLYNSDTQYF. In DNA, the CDR3 is TGTGCCAGCAGCTTATATAACTCAGATACGCAGTATTTT. The J gene is TRBJ2-3, the V gene TRBV5-6, with D unresolved. V shed 2 bases and J shed 4 bases, with 8 bases lying between them. Germline V gene sequence: CDR1 SGHDT, CDR2 YYEEEE. The CDR3 has 13 amino acids.

V and J are TRBV19 and TRBJ1-2; 7 bases agree with TRBD1. CDR3 length: 13 residues. The V and J ends lost 5 bases and 4 bases, in that order; junction bases with no gene match: 4. Germline-derived CDR1 and CDR2 are LNHDA and SQIVND (reference sequence). The CDR3 loop is CASSRQGSYGYTF. The CDR3 nucleotides are TGTGCCAGTAGTCGACAGGGAAGCTATGGCTACACCTTC.

The chain links TRBV27 to TRBJ1-1, with unresolved D. This CDR3 spans 12 amino acids. From germline, CDR1 is MNHEY and CDR2 SMNVEV (reference sequence). V gave up 8 bases and J gave up 10 bases, with 17 bases separating them. The CDR3 loop is CASGRVGKAAFF. CDR3 coding DNA: TGTGCCAGCGGGAGGGTGGGGAAGGCAGCTTTCTTT.

This clone has a handful of counts. This sequence joins TRBV7-2 and TRBJ1-1; 8 bases are shared with TRBD1. This CDR3 is built from 15 residues. Germline-derived CDR1 and CDR2 are SGHTA and FQGNSA. With V trimmed by 2 bases and J by 3 bases, 5 bases remained unmatched. The CDR3 region has the DNA TGTGCCAGCAGCTTAAATTACAGGGGGGACACTGAAGCTTTCTTT. Translation gives CASSLNYRGDTEAFF.

The V call is TRBV6-4, the J call TRBJ1-2; unclear D gene. V lost 2 bases, J lost 0 bases, and 13 bases lay in between. The CDR3 is 16 amino acids. Germline loops: CDR1 MRHNA, CDR2 SNTAGT. The CDR3 sequence is CASSDRFPLPNYGYTF. The CDR3 region has the DNA TGTGCCAGCAGTGACAGGTTCCCACTACCTAACTATGGCTACACCTTC.

The V and J genes are TRBV5-1 and TRBJ1-2; D is ambiguous. V was clipped by 0 bases and J by 4 bases, with 10 bases between them. The germline gives CDR1 SGHRS, CDR2 YFSETQ. The CDR3 is 14 amino acids. Here the CDR3 DNA reads TGCGCCAGCAGCTTGGATCGGGGATCCTATGGCTACACCTTC. Amino acids: CASSLDRGSYGYTF.

This clone has only one observation. The chain combines TRBV19 with TRBJ1-2; 8 bases align to TRBD1. CDR3 length: 15 amino acids. V gave up 7 bases and J gave up 3 bases; unmatched junction bases: 10. CDR1 and CDR2 from the germline V gene are LNHDA and SQIVND (reference sequence). The CDR3 region has the DNA TGTGCCAGTATCGAATTAGGACAGGGTGACTATGGCTACACCTTC. It yields the protein CASIELGQGDYGYTF.

The chain employs TRBV6-1 and TRBJ1-3; D remains unclear. Germline lookup yields CDR1 MNHNS and CDR2 SASEGT. This CDR3 spans 13 amino acids. With 7 bases removed from V and 4 bases from J, the gap between germline ends came to 11 bases. The CDR3 sequence is CASKWPGGNTIYF. CDR3 DNA sequence: TGTGCCAGCAAGTGGCCGGGAGGAAACACCATATATTTT.

The genes are TRBV4-1 and TRBJ2-5; 10 bases fit TRBD1. Germline V gene lookup returns CDR1 MGHRA and CDR2 YSYEKL. CDR3 length equals 17 residues. V lost 3 bases and J lost 5; bases outside the gene matches: 12. CDR3 in amino acids: CASSQYSSTGGVETQYF. Here the CDR3 DNA reads TGCGCCAGCAGCCAGTATTCGTCGACAGGGGGCGTCGAGACCCAGTACTTC.

This chain uses TRBV18 with TRBJ2-3, with D perhaps matching TRBD1 (6 bases). Trimming stripped 4 bases from V and 4 bases from J, with 12 bases between. In germline, CDR1 is KGHSH, CDR2 LQKENI. The CDR3 is 14 residues long. Here the CDR3 reads CASSLSQGSDTQYF. As DNA, the CDR3 is TGTGCCAGCTCACTATCACAGGGATCAGATACGCAGTATTTT.

V is TRBV10-3 and J is TRBJ2-3; D gene ambiguous. This CDR3 is 16 amino acids long. Germline V gene sequence: CDR1 ENHRY, CDR2 SYGVKD. V was pared by 6 bases and J by 1 base, with 17 bases between. CDR3 coding DNA: TGTGCCATCAGCGCACCCGATAGCATCCGCACAGATACGCAGTATTTT. It is translated as CAISAPDSIRTDTQYF.

This chain connects TRBV9 to TRBJ2-6, with 9 nucleotides matching TRBD1. This CDR3 comprises 17 residues. V shed 4 bases, J shed 4 bases, and the junction held 9 bases outside the gene matches. Germline V gives CDR1 SGDLS, CDR2 YYNGEE. The DNA of the CDR3 is TGTGCCAGCAGCCCGGGACAGGGTAGACCCGGGGCCAACGTCCTGACTTTC. Translated: CASSPGQGRPGANVLTF.

CDR3 loop: CASRDSSNEGQFF. As DNA, the CDR3 is TGTGCCAGCAGGGACAGTAGCAATGAAGGGCAGTTCTTC. This sequence joins TRBV6-5 and TRBJ2-1; TRBD1 might be the D (6 bases). In germline, CDR1 is MNHEY, CDR2 SVGAGI. The CDR3 loop spans 13 amino acids. Trimming removed 6 bases from V and 12 bases from J, with 18 bases in between.

The chain carries TRBV5-4 and TRBJ2-3; TRBD1 is a possible D gene (5 bases). In germline, CDR1 is SGHNT, CDR2 YYREEE (reference sequence). Trimming left V 4 bases short and J 7 bases short, with 13 bases between. This CDR3 comprises 13 residues. The CDR3 nucleotides read TGTGCCAGCAGCATCTCAGGGTCAAATACGCAGTATTTT. Translated: CASSISGSNTQYF.